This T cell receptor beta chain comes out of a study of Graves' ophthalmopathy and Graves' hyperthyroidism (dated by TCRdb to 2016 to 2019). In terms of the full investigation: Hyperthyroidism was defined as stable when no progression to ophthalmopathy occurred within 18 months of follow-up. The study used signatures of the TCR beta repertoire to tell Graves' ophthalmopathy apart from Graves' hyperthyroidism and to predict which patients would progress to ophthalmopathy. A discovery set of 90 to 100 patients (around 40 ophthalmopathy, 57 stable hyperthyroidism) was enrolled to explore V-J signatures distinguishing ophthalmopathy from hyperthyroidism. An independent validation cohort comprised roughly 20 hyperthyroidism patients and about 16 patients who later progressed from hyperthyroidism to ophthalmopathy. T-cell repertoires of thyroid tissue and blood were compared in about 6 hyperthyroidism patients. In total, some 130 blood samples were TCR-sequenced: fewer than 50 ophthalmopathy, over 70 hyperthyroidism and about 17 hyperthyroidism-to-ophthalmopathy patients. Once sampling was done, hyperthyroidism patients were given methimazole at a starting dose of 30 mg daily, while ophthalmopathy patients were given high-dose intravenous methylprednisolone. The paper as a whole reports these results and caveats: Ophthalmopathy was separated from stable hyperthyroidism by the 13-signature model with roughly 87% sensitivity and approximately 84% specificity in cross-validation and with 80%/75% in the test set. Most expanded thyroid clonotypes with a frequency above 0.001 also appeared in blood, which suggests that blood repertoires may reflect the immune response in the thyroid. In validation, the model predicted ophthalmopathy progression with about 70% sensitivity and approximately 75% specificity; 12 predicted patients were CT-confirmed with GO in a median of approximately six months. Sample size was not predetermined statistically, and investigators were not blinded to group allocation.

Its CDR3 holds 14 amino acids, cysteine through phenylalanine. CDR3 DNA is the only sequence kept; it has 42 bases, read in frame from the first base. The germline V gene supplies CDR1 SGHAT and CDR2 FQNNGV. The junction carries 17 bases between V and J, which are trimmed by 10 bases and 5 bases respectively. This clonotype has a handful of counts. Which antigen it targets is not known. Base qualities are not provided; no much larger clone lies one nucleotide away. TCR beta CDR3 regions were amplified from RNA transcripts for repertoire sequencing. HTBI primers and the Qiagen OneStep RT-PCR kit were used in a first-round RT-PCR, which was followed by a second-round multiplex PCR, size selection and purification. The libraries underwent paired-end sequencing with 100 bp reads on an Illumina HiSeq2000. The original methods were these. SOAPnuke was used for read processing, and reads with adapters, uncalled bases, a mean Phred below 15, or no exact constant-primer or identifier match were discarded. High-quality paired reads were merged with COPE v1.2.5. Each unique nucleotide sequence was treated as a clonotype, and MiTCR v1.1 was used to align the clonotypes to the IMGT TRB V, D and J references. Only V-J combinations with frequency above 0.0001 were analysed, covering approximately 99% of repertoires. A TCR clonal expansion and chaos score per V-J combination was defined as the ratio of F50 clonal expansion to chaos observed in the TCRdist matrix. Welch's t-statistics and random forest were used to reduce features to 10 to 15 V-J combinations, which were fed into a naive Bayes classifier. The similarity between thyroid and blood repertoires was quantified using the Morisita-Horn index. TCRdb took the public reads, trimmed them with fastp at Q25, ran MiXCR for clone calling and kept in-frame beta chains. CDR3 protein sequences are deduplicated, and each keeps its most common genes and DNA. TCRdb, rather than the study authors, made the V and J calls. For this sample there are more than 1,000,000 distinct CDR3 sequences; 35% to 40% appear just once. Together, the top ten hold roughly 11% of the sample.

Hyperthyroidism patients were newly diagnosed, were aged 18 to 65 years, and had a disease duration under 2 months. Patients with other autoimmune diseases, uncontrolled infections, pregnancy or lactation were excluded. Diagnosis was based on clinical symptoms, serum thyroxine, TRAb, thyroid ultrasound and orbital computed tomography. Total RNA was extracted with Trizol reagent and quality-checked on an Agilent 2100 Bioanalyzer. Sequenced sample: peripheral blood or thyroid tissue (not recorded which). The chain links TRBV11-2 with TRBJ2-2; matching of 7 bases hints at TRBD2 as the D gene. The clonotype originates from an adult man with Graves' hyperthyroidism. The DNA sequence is TGTGCCACCTCCTGGGGGGGCGGGACCGGGGAGCTGTTTTTT. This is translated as CATSWGGGTGELFF.